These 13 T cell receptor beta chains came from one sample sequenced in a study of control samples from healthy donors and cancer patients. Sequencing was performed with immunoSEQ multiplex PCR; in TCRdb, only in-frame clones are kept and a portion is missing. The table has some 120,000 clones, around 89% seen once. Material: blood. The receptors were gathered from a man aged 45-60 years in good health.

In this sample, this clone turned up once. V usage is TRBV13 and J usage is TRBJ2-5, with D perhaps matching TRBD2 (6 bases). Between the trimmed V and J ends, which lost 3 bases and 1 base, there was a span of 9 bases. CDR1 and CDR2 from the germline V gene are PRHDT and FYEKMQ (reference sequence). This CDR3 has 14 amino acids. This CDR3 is CASSFGGSQETQYF. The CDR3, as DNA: TGTGCCAGCAGCTTTGGGGGGAGCCAAGAGACCCAGTACTTC.

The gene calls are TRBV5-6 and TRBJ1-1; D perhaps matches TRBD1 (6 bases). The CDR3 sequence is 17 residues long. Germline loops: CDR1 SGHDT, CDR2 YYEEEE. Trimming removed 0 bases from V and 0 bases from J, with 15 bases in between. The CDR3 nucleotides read TGTGCCAGCAGCTTGGTTACGGACGGGGGCTTGAACACTGAAGCTTTCTTT. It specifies CASSLVTDGGLNTEAFF.

The CDR3 sequence: CASSVVGSSNQPQHF. Written as DNA, the CDR3 is TGTGCCAGCAGCGTAGTGGGATCTAGCAATCAGCCCCAGCATTTT. The J gene is TRBJ1-5, the V gene TRBV9; D not certain. CDR3 size: 15 residues. The V and J ends lost 0 bases and 0 bases respectively, with 7 bases between them. Germline CDR1 is SGDLS and CDR2 is YYNGEE. Using reference TRBV9 and TRBJ1-5 for the parts outside the CDR3, the full variable domain is DSGVTQTPKHLITATGQRVTLRCSPRSGDLSVYWYQQSLDQGLQFLIQYYNGEERAKGNILERFSAQQFPDLHSELNLSSLELGDSALYFCASSVVGSSNQPQHFGDGTRLSIL.

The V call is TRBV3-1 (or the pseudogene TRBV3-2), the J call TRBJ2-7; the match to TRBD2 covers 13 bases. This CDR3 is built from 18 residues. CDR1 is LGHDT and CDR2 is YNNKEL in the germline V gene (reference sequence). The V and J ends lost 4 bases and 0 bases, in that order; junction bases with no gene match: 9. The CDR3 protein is CASSPRLAGGPSSYEQYF. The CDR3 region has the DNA TGTGCCAGCAGCCCCCGACTAGCGGGGGGCCCGAGCTCCTACGAGCAGTACTTC.

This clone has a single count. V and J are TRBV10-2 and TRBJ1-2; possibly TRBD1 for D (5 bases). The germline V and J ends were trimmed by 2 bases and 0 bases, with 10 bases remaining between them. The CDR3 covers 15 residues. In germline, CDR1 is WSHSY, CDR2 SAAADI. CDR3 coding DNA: TGCGCCAGCAGTGAGACAGACAGACCTAACTATGGCTACACCTTC. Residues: CASSETDRPNYGYTF.

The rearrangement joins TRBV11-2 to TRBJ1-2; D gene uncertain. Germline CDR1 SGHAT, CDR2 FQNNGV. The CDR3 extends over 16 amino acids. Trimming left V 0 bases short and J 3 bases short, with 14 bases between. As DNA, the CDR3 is TGTGCCAGCAGCTTAGAATCTCGGGCTAGCTACTATGGCTACACCTTC. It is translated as CASSLESRASYYGYTF.

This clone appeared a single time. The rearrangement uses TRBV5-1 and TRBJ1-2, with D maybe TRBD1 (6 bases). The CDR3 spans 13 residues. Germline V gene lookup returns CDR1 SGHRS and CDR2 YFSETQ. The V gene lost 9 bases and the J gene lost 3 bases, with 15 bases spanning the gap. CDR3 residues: CATGTGGDYGYTF. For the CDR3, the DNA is TGCGCCACCGGGACTGGGGGCGACTATGGCTACACCTTC.

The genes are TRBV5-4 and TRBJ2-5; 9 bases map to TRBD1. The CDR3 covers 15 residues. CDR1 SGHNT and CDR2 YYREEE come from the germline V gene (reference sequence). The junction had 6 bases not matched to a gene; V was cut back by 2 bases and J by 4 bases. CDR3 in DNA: TGTGCCAGCAGCTTCCGGACAGGGGTGGGAGAGACCCAGTACTTC. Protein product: CASSFRTGVGETQYF.

DNA of the CDR3: TGTGCCAGCAGCAGCGGGACTAGCGAGCCAGCGGGGACCGGGGAGCTGTTTTTT. Its protein product is CASSSGTSEPAGTGELFF. The chain combines TRBV7-8 with TRBJ2-2, with 10 bases that match TRBD2. Germline CDR1 is SGHVS and CDR2 is FQNEAQ. The trim removed 5 bases at V and 5 bases at J, leaving 14 bases unmatched. CDR3 length: 18 amino acids.

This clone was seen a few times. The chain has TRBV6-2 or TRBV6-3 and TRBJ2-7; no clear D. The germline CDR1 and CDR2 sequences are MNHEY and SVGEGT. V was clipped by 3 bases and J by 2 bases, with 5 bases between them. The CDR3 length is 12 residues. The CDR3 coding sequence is TGTGCCAGCAGTTATGTCCCCTACGAGCAGTACTTC. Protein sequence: CASSYVPYEQYF.

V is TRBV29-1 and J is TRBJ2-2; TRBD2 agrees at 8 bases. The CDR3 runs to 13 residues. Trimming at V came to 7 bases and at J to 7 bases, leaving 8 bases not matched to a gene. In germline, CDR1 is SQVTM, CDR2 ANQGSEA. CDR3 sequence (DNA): TGCAGCGGAGGGCGGGGGGCGGTCGGGGAGCTGTTTTTT. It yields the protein CSGGRGAVGELFF.

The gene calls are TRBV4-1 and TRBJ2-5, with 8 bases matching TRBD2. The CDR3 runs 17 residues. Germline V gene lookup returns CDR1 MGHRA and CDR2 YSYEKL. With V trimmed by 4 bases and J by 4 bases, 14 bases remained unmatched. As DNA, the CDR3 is TGCGCCAGCAGCCCGCCGAGACGAGGACTAGCCTCAGAGACCCAGTACTTC. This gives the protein CASSPPRRGLASETQYF.

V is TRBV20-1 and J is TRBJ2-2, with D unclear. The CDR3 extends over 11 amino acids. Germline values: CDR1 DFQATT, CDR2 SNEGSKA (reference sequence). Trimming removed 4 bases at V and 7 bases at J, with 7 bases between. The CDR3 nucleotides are TGCAGTGCTAAGGGCGGCGGGGAGCTGTTTTTT. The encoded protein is CSAKGGGELFF.